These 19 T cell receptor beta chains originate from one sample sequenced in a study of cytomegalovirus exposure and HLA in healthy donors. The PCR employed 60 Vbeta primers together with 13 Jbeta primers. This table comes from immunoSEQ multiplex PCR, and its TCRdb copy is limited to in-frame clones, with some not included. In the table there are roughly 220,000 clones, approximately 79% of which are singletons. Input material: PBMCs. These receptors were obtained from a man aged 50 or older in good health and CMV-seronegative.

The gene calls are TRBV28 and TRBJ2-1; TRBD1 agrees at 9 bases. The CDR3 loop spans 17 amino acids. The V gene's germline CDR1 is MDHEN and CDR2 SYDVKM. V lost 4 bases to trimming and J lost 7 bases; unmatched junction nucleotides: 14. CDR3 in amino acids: CASSSLSGQGSLNEQFF. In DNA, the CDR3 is TGTGCCAGCAGTTCGCTGAGCGGACAGGGGTCGTTGAATGAGCAGTTCTTC.

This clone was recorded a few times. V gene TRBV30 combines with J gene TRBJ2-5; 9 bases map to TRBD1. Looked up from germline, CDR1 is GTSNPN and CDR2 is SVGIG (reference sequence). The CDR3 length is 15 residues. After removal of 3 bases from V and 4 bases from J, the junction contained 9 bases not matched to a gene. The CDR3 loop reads CAWRTGTGLGETQYF. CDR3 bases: TGTGCCTGGAGGACCGGGACAGGGCTGGGAGAGACCCAGTACTTC.

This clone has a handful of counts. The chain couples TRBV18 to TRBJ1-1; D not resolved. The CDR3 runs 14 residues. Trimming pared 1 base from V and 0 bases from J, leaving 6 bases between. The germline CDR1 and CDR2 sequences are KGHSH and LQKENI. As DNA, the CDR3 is TGTGCCAGCTCACCACAGGAGTTGAACACTGAAGCTTTCTTT. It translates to CASSPQELNTEAFF.

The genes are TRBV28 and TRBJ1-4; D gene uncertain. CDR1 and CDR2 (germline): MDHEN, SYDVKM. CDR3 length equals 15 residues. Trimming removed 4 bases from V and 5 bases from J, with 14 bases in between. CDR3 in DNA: TGTGCCAGCAGTTCCCAGGAGGTAGCGAATGAAAAACTGTTTTTT. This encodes CASSSQEVANEKLFF.

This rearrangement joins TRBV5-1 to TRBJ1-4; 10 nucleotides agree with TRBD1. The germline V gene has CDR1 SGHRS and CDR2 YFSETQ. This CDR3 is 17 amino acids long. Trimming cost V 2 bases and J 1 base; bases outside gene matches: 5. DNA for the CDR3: TGCGCCAGCAGCTTAGGGACAGGGGACGTAACTAATGAAAAACTGTTTTTT. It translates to CASSLGTGDVTNEKLFF.

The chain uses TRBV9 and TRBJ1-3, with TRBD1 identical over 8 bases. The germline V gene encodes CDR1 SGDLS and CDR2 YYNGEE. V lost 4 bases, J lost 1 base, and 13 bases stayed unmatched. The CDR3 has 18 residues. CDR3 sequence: CASSSYPRTGMSGNTIYF. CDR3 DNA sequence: TGTGCCAGCAGCTCATACCCCAGGACAGGGATGTCTGGAAACACCATATATTTT.

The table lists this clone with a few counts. The CDR3 loop is CATSKKGQGKSGELFF. CDR3 coding DNA: TGTGCCACCAGCAAAAAGGGACAGGGGAAATCCGGGGAGCTGTTTTTT. The chain carries TRBV15 and TRBJ2-2, with TRBD1 matching 10 bases. The junction had 8 bases not matched to a gene; V was cut back by 4 bases and J by 6 bases. The CDR3 spans 16 residues. Germline CDR1 reads LNHNV; CDR2 reads YYDKDF (reference sequence).

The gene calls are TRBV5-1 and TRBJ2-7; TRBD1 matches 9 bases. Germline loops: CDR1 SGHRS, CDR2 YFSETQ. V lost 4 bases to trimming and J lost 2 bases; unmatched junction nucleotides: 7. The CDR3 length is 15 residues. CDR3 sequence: CASSPGQGGPYEQYF. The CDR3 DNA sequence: TGCGCCAGCAGCCCGGGACAGGGAGGGCCCTACGAGCAGTACTTC. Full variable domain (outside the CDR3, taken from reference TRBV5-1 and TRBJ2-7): KAGVTQTPRYLIKTRGQQVTLSCSPISGHRSVSWYQQTPGQGLQFLFEYFSETQRNKGNFPGRFSGRQFSNSRSEMNVSTLELGDSALYLCASSPGQGGPYEQYFGPGTRLTVT.

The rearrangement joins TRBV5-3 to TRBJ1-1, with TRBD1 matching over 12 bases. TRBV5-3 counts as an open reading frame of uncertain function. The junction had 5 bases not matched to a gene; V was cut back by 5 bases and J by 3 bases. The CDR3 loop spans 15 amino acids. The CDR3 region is CARSGTGGFYTEAFF. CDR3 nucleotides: TGTGCCAGAAGTGGGACAGGGGGCTTTTACACTGAAGCTTTCTTT.

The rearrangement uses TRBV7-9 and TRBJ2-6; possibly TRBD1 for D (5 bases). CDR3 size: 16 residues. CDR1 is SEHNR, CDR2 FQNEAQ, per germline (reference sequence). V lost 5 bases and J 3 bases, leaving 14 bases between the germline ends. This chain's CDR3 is CASSLLLGVGANVLTF. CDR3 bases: TGTGCCAGCAGCCTGCTCCTAGGGGTTGGGGCCAACGTCCTGACTTTC.

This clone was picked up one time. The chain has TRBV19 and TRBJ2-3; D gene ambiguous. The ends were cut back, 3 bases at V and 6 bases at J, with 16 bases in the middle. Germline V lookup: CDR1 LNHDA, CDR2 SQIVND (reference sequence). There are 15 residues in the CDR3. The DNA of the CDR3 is TGTGCCAGTAGTATCGGTCCTTCCCCCCCCGATACGCAGTATTTT. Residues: CASSIGPSPPDTQYF.

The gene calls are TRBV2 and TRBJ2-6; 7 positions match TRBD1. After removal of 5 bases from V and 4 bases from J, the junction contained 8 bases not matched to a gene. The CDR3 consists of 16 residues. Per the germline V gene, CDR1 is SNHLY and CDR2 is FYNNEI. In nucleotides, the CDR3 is TGTGCCAGCAGTCGGGACAGCCAGCTCGGGGCCAACGTCCTGACTTTC. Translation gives CASSRDSQLGANVLTF.

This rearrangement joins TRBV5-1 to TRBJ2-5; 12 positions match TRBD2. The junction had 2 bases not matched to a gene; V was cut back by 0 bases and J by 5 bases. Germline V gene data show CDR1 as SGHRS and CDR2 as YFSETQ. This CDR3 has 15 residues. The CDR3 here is CASSLATSGRETQYF. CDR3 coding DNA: TGCGCCAGCAGCTTGGCAACTAGCGGGAGGGAGACCCAGTACTTC.

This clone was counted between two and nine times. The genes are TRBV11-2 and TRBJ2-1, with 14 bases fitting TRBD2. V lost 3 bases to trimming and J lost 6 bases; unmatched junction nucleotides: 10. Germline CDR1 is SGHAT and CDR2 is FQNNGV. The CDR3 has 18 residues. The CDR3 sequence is CASSFGTSGRRLGNEQFF. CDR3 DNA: TGTGCCAGCAGCTTTGGGACTAGCGGGAGAAGGTTGGGCAATGAGCAGTTCTTC.

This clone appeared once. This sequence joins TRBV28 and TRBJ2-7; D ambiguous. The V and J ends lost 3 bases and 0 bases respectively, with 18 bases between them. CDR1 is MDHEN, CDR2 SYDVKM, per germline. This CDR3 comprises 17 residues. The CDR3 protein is CASSFFRFTVGSYEQYF. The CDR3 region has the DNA TGTGCCAGCAGTTTCTTCCGGTTTACAGTGGGCTCCTACGAGCAGTACTTC. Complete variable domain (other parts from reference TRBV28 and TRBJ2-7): DVKVTQSSRYLVKRTGEKVFLECVQDMDHENMFWYRQDPGLGLRLIYFSYDVKMKEKGDIPEGYSVSREKKERFSLILESASTNQTSMYLCASSFFRFTVGSYEQYFGPGTRLTVT.

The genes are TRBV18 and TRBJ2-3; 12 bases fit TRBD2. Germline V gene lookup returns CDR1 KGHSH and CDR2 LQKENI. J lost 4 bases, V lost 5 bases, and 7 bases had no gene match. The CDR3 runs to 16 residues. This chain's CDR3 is CASSSVLAGGPDTQYF. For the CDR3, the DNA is TGTGCCAGCTCATCGGTTCTAGCGGGAGGGCCAGATACGCAGTATTTT.

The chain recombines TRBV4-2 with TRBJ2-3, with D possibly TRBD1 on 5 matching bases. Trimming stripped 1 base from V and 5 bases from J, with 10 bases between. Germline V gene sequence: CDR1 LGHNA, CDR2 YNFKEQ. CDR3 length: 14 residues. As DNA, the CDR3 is TGTGCCAGCAGCCAAGGTCCAGGGATAGATACGCAGTATTTT. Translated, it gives CASSQGPGIDTQYF.

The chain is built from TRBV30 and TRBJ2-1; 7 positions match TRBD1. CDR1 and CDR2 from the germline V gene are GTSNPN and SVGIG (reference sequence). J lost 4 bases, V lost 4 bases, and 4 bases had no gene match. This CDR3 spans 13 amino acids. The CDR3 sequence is CAWMGQPYNEQFF. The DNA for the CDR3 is TGTGCCTGGATGGGACAGCCGTACAATGAGCAGTTCTTC.

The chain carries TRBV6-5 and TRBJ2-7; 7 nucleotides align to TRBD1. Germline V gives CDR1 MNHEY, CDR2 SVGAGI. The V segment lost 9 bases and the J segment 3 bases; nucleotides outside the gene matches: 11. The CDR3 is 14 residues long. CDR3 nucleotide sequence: TGTGCCAGTCTAGGGGTAGGGGGCTACTACGAGCAGTACTTC. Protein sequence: CASLGVGGYYEQYF.